Listed below are T cell receptor beta chains from one sample, sequenced in a study of blood T cell repertoires in COVID-19. Sequencing used immunoSEQ multiplex PCR; TCRdb keeps in-frame clones, though not all of them. The table records roughly 74,000 clones, just under 85% of them present only once. Input material: peripheral blood. The source of these receptors is a man in his 70s with acute or convalescent COVID-19. Both conserved end residues are trimmed from each CDR3. Each record gives: V gene, J gene, CDR3 protein.

v_call: TRBV9; j_call: TRBJ1-1; cdr3_aa: ASSPAGGRAEAF
v_call: TRBV24-1; j_call: TRBJ2-1; cdr3_aa: ATSENGGYNEQF
v_call: TRBV3-1/TRBV3-2; j_call: TRBJ2-2; cdr3_aa: ASSQVPGGPGELF
v_call: TRBV9; j_call: TRBJ1-3; cdr3_aa: ASSVGGGSGNTIY
v_call: TRBV5-1; j_call: TRBJ2-7; cdr3_aa: ASSKLAGVSVVREQY
v_call: TRBV4-2; j_call: TRBJ2-3; cdr3_aa: ASSQETSGRDTQY
v_call: TRBV9; j_call: TRBJ1-3; cdr3_aa: ASSSVAGDTGNTIY
v_call: TRBV5-6; j_call: TRBJ1-5; cdr3_aa: ASSSRDTGNQPQH
v_call: TRBV21-1; j_call: TRBJ1-5; cdr3_aa: ASSKGQINQPQH
v_call: TRBV27; j_call: TRBJ2-1; cdr3_aa: ASSFRLAGGNNEQF
v_call: TRBV24-1; j_call: TRBJ1-1; cdr3_aa: ATSDPLSSEAF
v_call: TRBV19; j_call: TRBJ1-5; cdr3_aa: ASSMGQGRQPQH
v_call: TRBV7-2; j_call: TRBJ2-5; cdr3_aa: ASTPGLFVGTETQY
v_call: TRBV10-3; j_call: TRBJ2-3; cdr3_aa: ASEDQRGDTQY
v_call: TRBV20-1; j_call: TRBJ1-2; cdr3_aa: SASLRGGYGYT
v_call: TRBV28; j_call: TRBJ2-5; cdr3_aa: SSPGLAKRKETQY
v_call: TRBV2; j_call: TRBJ2-7; cdr3_aa: ATSGTHSYEQY
v_call: TRBV9; j_call: TRBJ1-1; cdr3_aa: ASSPRPTGNTEAF
v_call: TRBV19; j_call: TRBJ2-7; cdr3_aa: ATLDRGTYEQY
v_call: TRBV6-2/TRBV6-3; j_call: TRBJ1-1; cdr3_aa: ASSGDRMNTEAF
v_call: TRBV10-3; j_call: TRBJ2-3; cdr3_aa: AISGIVGGPSPTDTQY
v_call: TRBV29-1; j_call: TRBJ2-4; cdr3_aa: SVGQGVGAKNIQY
v_call: TRBV5-5; j_call: TRBJ1-4; cdr3_aa: ASSLIVGGQGALANEKLF
v_call: TRBV24-1; j_call: TRBJ2-2; cdr3_aa: ATSDLGLGGGELF
v_call: TRBV14; j_call: TRBJ1-6; cdr3_aa: ASSQVANSPLH
v_call: TRBV18; j_call: TRBJ2-5; cdr3_aa: ASSPGQGILQETQY
v_call: TRBV7-2; j_call: TRBJ1-2; cdr3_aa: ASSLGGSSYGYT
v_call: TRBV6-1; j_call: TRBJ2-1; cdr3_aa: ASSARSGRPYNEQF
v_call: TRBV7-6; j_call: TRBJ2-7; cdr3_aa: ASSLVAGDDLLYEQY
v_call: TRBV11-1; j_call: TRBJ2-7; cdr3_aa: ASSRGYYEQY
v_call: TRBV2; j_call: TRBJ1-4; cdr3_aa: ASSDLGGRNEKLF
v_call: TRBV12-3/TRBV12-4; j_call: TRBJ1-2; cdr3_aa: ASSYGGSYGYT
v_call: TRBV7-8; j_call: TRBJ1-1; cdr3_aa: ASNWGGNTEAF
v_call: TRBV6-1; j_call: TRBJ1-1; cdr3_aa: ASSEARDREAF
v_call: TRBV9; j_call: TRBJ2-7; cdr3_aa: ASSPRTSGGEQY
v_call: TRBV25-1; j_call: TRBJ2-3; cdr3_aa: ASLLSDRERTDTQY
v_call: TRBV6-1; j_call: TRBJ2-1; cdr3_aa: ASSGDTGTGDASYNEQF